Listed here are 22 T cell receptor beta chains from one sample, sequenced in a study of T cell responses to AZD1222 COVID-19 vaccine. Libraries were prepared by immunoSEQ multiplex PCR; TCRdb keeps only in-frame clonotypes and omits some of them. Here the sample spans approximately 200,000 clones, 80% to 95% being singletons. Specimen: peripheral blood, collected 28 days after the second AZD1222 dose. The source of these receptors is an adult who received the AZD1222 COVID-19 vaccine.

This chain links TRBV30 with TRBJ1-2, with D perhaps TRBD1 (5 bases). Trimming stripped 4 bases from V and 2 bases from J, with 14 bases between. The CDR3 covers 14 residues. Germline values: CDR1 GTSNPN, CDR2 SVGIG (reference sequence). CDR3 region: CAWNLWGANYGYTF. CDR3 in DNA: TGTGCCTGGAACCTTTGGGGCGCAAACTATGGCTACACCTTC.

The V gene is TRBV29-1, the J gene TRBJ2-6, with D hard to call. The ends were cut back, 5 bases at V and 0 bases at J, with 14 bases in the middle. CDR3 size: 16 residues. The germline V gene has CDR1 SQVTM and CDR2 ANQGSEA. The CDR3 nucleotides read TGCAGCGTTCTGGCCTACACTGACTCTGGGGCCAACGTCCTGACTTTC. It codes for CSVLAYTDSGANVLTF.

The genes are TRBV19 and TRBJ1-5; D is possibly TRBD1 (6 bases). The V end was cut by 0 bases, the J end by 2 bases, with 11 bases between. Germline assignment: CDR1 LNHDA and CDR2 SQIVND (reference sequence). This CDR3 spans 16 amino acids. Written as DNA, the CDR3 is TGTGCCAGTAGTATAGATCGGGGGGGGCGCAATCAGCCCCAGCATTTT. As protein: CASSIDRGGRNQPQHF.

The CDR3 sequence: CASSYRDRVYNEQFF. The CDR3 region has the DNA TGCGCCAGCAGCTACCGGGACAGGGTTTACAATGAGCAGTTCTTC. The chain combines TRBV5-1 with TRBJ2-1, with 9 bases that match TRBD1. This CDR3 is built from 15 residues. Trimming cost V 3 bases and J 4 bases; bases outside gene matches: 5. Germline CDR1 and CDR2: SGHRS and YFSETQ.

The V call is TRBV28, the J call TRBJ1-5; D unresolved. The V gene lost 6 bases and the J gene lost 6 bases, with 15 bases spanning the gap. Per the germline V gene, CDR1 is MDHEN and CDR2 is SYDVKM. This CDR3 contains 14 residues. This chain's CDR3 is CASSQASWGQPQHF. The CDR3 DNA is TGTGCCAGCAGCCAGGCATCCTGGGGTCAGCCCCAGCATTTT.

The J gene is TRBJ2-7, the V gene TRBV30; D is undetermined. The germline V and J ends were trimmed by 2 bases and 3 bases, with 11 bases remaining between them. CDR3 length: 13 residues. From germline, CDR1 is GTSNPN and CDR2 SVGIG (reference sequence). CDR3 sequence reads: CAWSIMVNYEQYF. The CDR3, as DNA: TGTGCCTGGAGTATTATGGTAAACTACGAGCAGTACTTC.

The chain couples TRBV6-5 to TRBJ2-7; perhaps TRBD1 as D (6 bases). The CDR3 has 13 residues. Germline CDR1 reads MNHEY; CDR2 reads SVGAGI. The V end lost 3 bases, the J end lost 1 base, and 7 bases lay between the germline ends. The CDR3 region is CASSYGTSYEQYF. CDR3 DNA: TGTGCCAGCAGTTATGGGACATCCTACGAGCAGTACTTC.

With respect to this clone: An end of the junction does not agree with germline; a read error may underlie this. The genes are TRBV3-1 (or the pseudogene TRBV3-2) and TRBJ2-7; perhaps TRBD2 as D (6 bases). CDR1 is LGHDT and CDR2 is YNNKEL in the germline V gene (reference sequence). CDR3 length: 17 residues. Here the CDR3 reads CASSEDRWDWTSYEQYF. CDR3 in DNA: TGTGCCAGCAGCGAAGATCGTTGGGACTGGACGTCCTACGAGCAGTACTTC.

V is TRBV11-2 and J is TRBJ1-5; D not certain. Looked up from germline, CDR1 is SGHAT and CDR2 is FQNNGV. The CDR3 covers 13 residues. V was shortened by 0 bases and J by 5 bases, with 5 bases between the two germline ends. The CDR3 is CASSLDSHQPQHF. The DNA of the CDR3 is TGTGCCAGCAGCTTAGACAGCCATCAGCCCCAGCATTTT.

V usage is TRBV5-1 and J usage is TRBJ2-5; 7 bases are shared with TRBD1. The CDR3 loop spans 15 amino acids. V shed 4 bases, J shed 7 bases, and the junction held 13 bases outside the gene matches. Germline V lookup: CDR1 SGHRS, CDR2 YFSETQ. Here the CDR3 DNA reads TGCGCCAGCAGCGTGACAGGGAGTCCAAGTGGGACCCAGTACTTC. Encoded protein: CASSVTGSPSGTQYF.

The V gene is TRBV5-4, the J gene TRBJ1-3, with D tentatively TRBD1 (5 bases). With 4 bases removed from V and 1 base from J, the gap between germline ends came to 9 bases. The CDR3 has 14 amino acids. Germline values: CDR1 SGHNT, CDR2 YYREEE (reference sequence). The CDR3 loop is CASSAGGSGNTIYF. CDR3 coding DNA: TGTGCCAGCAGCGCGGGGGGTTCTGGAAACACCATATATTTT.

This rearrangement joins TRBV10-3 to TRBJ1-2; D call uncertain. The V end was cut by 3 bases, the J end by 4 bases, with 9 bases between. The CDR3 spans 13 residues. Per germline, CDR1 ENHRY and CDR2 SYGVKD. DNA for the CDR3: TGTGCCATCAGTGACTCGTGGACCTATGGCTACACCTTC. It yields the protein CAISDSWTYGYTF.

Written as DNA, the CDR3 is TGCGCCAGCAGTCCAACCGCGGGAGATAATGAGCAGTTCTTC. Its translation is CASSPTAGDNEQFF. The chain carries TRBV10-1 and TRBJ2-1; 7 bases line up with TRBD2. Germline assignment: CDR1 WNHNN and CDR2 SYGVQD (reference sequence). CDR3 size: 14 residues. V was clipped by 5 bases and J by 7 bases; unmatched bases: 8.

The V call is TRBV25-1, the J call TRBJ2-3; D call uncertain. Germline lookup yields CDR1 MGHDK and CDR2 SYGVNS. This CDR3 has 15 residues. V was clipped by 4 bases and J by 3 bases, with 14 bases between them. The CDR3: CASSALGRLTDTQYF. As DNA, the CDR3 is TGTGCCAGCAGTGCCCTCGGTCGATTAACAGATACGCAGTATTTT.

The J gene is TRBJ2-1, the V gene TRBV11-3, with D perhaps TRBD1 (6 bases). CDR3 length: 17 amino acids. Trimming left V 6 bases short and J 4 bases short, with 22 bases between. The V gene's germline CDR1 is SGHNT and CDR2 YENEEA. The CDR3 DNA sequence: TGTGCCAGCAGTTATGAACTTAGGTGGGGGCGTTACAATGAGCAGTTCTTC. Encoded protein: CASSYELRWGRYNEQFF.

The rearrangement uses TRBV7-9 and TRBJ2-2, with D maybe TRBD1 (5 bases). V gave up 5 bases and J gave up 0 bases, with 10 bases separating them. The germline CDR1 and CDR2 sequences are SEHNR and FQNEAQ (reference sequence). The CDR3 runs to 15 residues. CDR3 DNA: TGTGCCAGCAGCCCAAGGACACCGAACACCGGGGAGCTGTTTTTT. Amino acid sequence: CASSPRTPNTGELFF.

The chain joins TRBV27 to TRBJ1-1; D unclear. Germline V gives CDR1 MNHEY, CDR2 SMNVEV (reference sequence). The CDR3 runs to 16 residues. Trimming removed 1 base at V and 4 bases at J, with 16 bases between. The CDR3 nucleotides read TGTGCCAGCAGTTTATTGTCCTTCGGTGAGAGCACTGAAGCTTTCTTT. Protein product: CASSLLSFGESTEAFF.

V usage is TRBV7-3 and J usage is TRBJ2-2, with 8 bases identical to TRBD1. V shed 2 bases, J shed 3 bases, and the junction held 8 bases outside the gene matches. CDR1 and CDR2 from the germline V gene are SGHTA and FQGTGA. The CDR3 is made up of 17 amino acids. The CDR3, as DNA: TGTGCCAGCAGCTTATCGGTCCAGGGGGCGTACACCGGGGAGCTGTTTTTT. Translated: CASSLSVQGAYTGELFF.

CDR3 in amino acids: CASTTGTGYSFTEAFF. CDR3 DNA: TGTGCCAGCACCACCGGGACAGGGTATTCCTTCACTGAAGCTTTCTTT. V usage is TRBV7-8 and J usage is TRBJ1-1; 9 bases map to TRBD1. The V and J ends lost 7 bases and 4 bases, in that order; junction bases with no gene match: 13. The CDR3 contains 16 residues. Looked up from germline, CDR1 is SGHVS and CDR2 is FQNEAQ.

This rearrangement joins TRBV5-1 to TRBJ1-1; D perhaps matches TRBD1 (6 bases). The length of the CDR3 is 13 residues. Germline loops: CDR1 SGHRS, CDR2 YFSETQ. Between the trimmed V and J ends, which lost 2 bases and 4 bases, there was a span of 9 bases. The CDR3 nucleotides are TGCGCCAGCAGCTTACAGGGCGGCACTGAAGCTTTCTTT. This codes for CASSLQGGTEAFF. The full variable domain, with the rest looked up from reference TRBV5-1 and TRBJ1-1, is KAGVTQTPRYLIKTRGQQVTLSCSPISGHRSVSWYQQTPGQGLQFLFEYFSETQRNKGNFPGRFSGRQFSNSRSEMNVSTLELGDSALYLCASSLQGGTEAFFGQGTRLTVV.

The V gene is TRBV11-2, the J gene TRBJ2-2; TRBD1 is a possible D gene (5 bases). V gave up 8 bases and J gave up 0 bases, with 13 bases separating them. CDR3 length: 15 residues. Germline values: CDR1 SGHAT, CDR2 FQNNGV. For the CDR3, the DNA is TGTGCCAGCGCATTGACAGTCGCGAACACCGGGGAGCTGTTTTTT. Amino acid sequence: CASALTVANTGELFF. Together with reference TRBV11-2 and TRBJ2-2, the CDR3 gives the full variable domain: EAGVAQSPRYKIIEKRQSVAFWCNPISGHATLYWYQQILGQGPKLLIQFQNNGVVDDSQLPKDRFSAERLKGVDSTLKIQPAKLEDSAVYLCASALTVANTGELFFGEGSRLTVL.

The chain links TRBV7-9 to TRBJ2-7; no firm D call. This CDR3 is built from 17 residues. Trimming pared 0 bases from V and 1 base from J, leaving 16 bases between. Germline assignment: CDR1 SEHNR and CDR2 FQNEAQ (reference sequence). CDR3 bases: TGTGCCAGCAGCTTAGCGCTCTTTGGCAGACCTTCCTACGAGCAGTACTTC. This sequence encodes CASSLALFGRPSYEQYF.